These 8 T cell receptor beta chains originate from one sample sequenced in a study of regulatory T cells in long-lasting Graves disease. Arm-PCR of CDR3 regions and iRepertoire HTBI primers were used to build TCR beta libraries. One entry per CDR3 protein results from TCRdb running MiXCR on the multiplex PCR reads. The profile shows a few hundred thousand distinct CDR3 sequences, 14% to 15% of them singletons. The time point here: newly diagnosed GD, antithyroid drugs for less than 3 months. With RNA extracted from PBMCs as input, the TCR library was made. These same records also appear under a second study, on T cells in Graves' hyperthyroidism and ophthalmopathy.

Here the sequenced sample was peripheral blood mononuclear cells (PBMCs), taken at new diagnosis, from a patient treated with antithyroid drugs. The receptor set was obtained from a woman aged 40 to 49 with Graves disease.

This clonotype has more than one count but fewer than ten. This CDR3 reads CSARARVAFNSPLHF. The DNA of the CDR3 is TGCAGTGCTAGAGCAAGGGTTGCTTTTAATTCACCCCTCCACTTT. V gene TRBV20-1 combines with J gene TRBJ1-6; D ambiguous. Trimming stripped 1 base from V and 6 bases from J, with 13 bases between. The CDR3 runs 15 residues. Germline CDR1 is DFQATT and CDR2 is SNEGSKA (reference sequence).

This clonotype has ten or more counts. This sequence joins TRBV20-1 and TRBJ1-1, with D possibly matching TRBD1 (5 bases). Germline CDR1 reads DFQATT; CDR2 reads SNEGSKA (reference sequence). V lost 6 bases to trimming and J lost 1 base, with 6 bases between them. This CDR3 spans 11 amino acids. CDR3 coding DNA: TGCAGTGCGGGGGGGAACACTGAAGCTTTCTTT. Protein: CSAGGNTEAFF.

This clonotype was recorded a few times. The chain is built from TRBV10-1 and TRBJ2-3; TRBD2 matches at 7 bases. The germline V gene has CDR1 WNHNN and CDR2 SYGVQD (reference sequence). V lost 0 bases to trimming and J lost 2 bases; unmatched junction nucleotides: 14. The CDR3 is 19 amino acids. The CDR3 reads CASSESPGLREHSTDTQYF. CDR3 DNA sequence: TGCGCCAGCAGTGAGTCCCCCGGGTTGCGGGAGCACTCCACAGATACGCAGTATTTT.

On this clonotype: A much bigger clone sits one base away, suggesting this may be a read error. The V gene is TRBV3-1, the J gene TRBJ2-1; possible D gene TRBD2, 5 bases. The DNA end is a closer match to TRBJ2-5, so the J assignment may be wrong. The CDR3 is 14 amino acids. CDR1 and CDR2 from the germline V gene are LGHDT and YNNKEL (reference sequence). The CDR3: CASSQVRLTEAQYF. In DNA form, the CDR3 reads TGTGCCAGCAGCCAAGTGAGGCTAACGGAGGCCCAGTACTTC.

V usage is TRBV29-1 and J usage is TRBJ1-2, with D tentatively TRBD1 (6 bases). The ends were cut back, 6 bases at V and 6 bases at J, with 17 bases in the middle. Looked up from germline, CDR1 is SQVTM and CDR2 is ANQGSEA. The CDR3 has 13 residues. CDR3 amino acids: CSVSTGTLHGYTF. In DNA, the CDR3 is TGCAGCGTCTCAACCGGGACACTACATGGCTACACCTTC.

Ten or more counts support this clonotype. This chain links TRBV30 with TRBJ2-5, with D uncertain. This CDR3 contains 14 residues. V was shortened by 4 bases and J by 5 bases, with 17 bases between the two germline ends. Germline CDR1 is GTSNPN and CDR2 is SVGIG (reference sequence). The CDR3 sequence is CAWTQMAGFETQYF. CDR3 DNA: TGTGCCTGGACCCAAATGGCCGGGTTCGAGACCCAGTACTTC.

The sample holds a few counts of this clonotype. The V and J genes are TRBV28 and TRBJ2-3; D is perhaps TRBD2 (5 bases). CDR1 MDHEN and CDR2 SYDVKM come from the germline V gene. The CDR3 runs 18 residues. V shed 1 base and J shed 2 bases, with 19 bases lying between them. CDR3 in DNA: TGTGCCAGCAGTTTATACCTCTCGGAGGCCCGAAACACAGATACGCAGTATTTT. This translates into CASSLYLSEARNTDTQYF.

The chain recombines TRBV29-1 with TRBJ2-1, with unresolved D. CDR1 and CDR2 (germline): SQVTM, ANQGSEA. Trimming left V 6 bases short and J 10 bases short, with 13 bases between. This CDR3 region has 11 residues. CDR3 DNA: TGCAGCGTACTGAAAGCAGGCGAGCAGTTCTTC. Its translation is CSVLKAGEQFF.